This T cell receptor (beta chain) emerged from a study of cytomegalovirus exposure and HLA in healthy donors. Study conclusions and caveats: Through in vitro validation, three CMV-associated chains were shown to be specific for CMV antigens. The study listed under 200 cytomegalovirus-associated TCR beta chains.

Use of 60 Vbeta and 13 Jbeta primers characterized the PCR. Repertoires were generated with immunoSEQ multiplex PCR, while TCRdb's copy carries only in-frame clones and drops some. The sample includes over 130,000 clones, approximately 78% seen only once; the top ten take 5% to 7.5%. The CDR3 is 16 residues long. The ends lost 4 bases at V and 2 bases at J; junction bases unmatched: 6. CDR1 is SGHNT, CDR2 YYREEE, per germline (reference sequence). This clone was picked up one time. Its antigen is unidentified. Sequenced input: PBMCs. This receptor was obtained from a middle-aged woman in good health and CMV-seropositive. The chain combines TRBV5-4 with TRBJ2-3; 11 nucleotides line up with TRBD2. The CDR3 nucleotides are TGTGCCAGCAGCATTAGGACTAGCGGGTACACAGATACGCAGTATTTT. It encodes CASSIRTSGYTDTQYF.